The 30 T cell receptor beta chains below all came from one sample that was sequenced in a study of control samples from healthy donors and cancer patients. Sequencing used immunoSEQ multiplex PCR; TCRdb keeps in-frame clones, though not all of them. The table lists more than 150,000 clones, around nine tenths of them singletons, with 0.68% in the top ten. Sequencing was carried out using blood. Every receptor here comes from a woman aged 30 to 39 in good health.

V and J are TRBV5-4 and TRBJ2-1, with 7 bases identical to TRBD2. Per germline, CDR1 SGHNT and CDR2 YYREEE (reference sequence). The ends lost 5 bases at V and 6 bases at J; junction bases unmatched: 2. The CDR3 is 12 residues long. The CDR3 DNA reads as TGTGCCAGCAGTTGGACTAGCAATGAGCAGTTCTTC. Its protein product is CASSWTSNEQFF.

Details on this clone: This sample includes further DNA sequences coding for the same CDR3. This chain uses TRBV5-1 with TRBJ1-3, with D unresolved. The CDR3 spans 14 residues. Germline CDR1 SGHRS, CDR2 YFSETQ. V was shortened by 0 bases and J by 4 bases, with 8 bases between the two germline ends. DNA for the CDR3: TGCGCCAGCAGCTTGGTGGGAGCCGGAAACACCATATATTTT. Encoded protein: CASSLVGAGNTIYF.

As regards this clone: The same CDR3 also results from other DNA sequences found in this sample. The chain carries TRBV4-1 and TRBJ1-5; D not certain. Per germline, CDR1 MGHRA and CDR2 YSYEKL. The CDR3 runs 15 residues. Trimming cost V 0 bases and J 0 bases, with 6 bases left between them. The CDR3 spells CASSQDMGSNQPQHF. The CDR3 coding sequence is TGCGCCAGCAGCCAAGATATGGGTAGCAATCAGCCCCAGCATTTT.

The V and J genes are TRBV24-1 and TRBJ1-5; TRBD1 matches 10 bases. J was trimmed by 1 base and V by 2 bases; bases with no gene match: 10. CDR1 and CDR2 (germline): KGHDR, SFDVKD. This CDR3 is 19 amino acids long. The CDR3 DNA is TGTGCCACCAGTGATTATCCGGGGACAGGGGTAGTAAGCAATCAGCCCCAGCATTTT. Translated: CATSDYPGTGVVSNQPQHF.

This sequence joins TRBV6-2 or TRBV6-3 and TRBJ2-4, with 8 bases lining up with TRBD2. Trimming removed 6 bases from V and 7 bases from J; junction bases left unmatched: 8. This CDR3 has 14 amino acids. Germline V gene data show CDR1 as MNHEY and CDR2 as SVGEGT. DNA for the CDR3: TGTGCCAGCAGCCTTAGCGGGGCCCAGAACATTCAGTACTTC. Translated, it gives CASSLSGAQNIQYF.

This chain connects TRBV12-3 or TRBV12-4 to TRBJ2-3; unclear D gene. V dropped 3 bases and J dropped 5 bases, with 9 bases sitting between them. The CDR3 has 13 amino acids. The CDR3: CASSFGWGDTQYF. The CDR3 DNA follows: TGTGCCAGCAGTTTCGGGTGGGGAGATACGCAGTATTTT.

The chain has TRBV19 and TRBJ2-3; possibly TRBD2 for D (6 bases). From germline, CDR1 is LNHDA and CDR2 SQIVND (reference sequence). Trimming cost V 7 bases and J 4 bases, with 15 bases left between them. The CDR3 is made up of 14 amino acids. The CDR3 loop reads CASTAGWGADTQYF. The CDR3 DNA is TGTGCCAGTACGGCGGGCTGGGGGGCAGATACGCAGTATTTT.

V gene TRBV13 combines with J gene TRBJ1-2; D remains ambiguous. V dropped 11 bases and J dropped 3 bases, with 22 bases sitting between them. There are 15 residues in the CDR3. Per the germline V gene, CDR1 is PRHDT and CDR2 is FYEKMQ (reference sequence). CDR3 sequence: CAARITDPAYYGYTF. CDR3 DNA sequence: TGTGCCGCCCGGATTACTGACCCAGCTTACTATGGCTACACCTTC.

The chain carries TRBV28 and TRBJ1-3, with D possibly TRBD1 on 6 matching bases. The CDR3 is 13 residues long. V was cut by 8 bases and J by 4 bases, with 12 bases left in between. Germline lookup yields CDR1 MDHEN and CDR2 SYDVKM. CDR3: CASGGGQGNTIYF. In nucleotides, the CDR3 is TGTGCCAGCGGGGGAGGACAGGGAAACACCATATATTTT.

This chain connects TRBV5-6 to TRBJ2-7, with D hard to call. This CDR3 is 11 amino acids long. Between the trimmed V and J ends, which lost 0 bases and 2 bases, there was a span of 0 bases. The germline gives CDR1 SGHDT, CDR2 YYEEEE. The CDR3 sequence is CASSLAYEQYF. CDR3 DNA sequence: TGTGCCAGCAGCTTGGCCTACGAGCAGTACTTC. The variable domain in full, with the rest retrieved from reference TRBV5-6 and TRBJ2-7, is DAGVTQSPTHLIKTRGQQVTLRCSPKSGHDTVSWYQQALGQGPQFIFQYYEEEERQRGNFPDRFSGHQFPNYSSELNVNALLLGDSALYLCASSLAYEQYFGPGTRLTVT.

The rearrangement links TRBV6-1 to TRBJ1-3; D gene ambiguous. This CDR3 spans 14 amino acids. Looked up from germline, CDR1 is MNHNS and CDR2 is SASEGT. V lost 2 bases to trimming and J lost 0 bases, with 5 bases between them. The CDR3 protein is CASSELVSGNTIYF. For the CDR3, the DNA is TGTGCCAGCAGTGAACTGGTCTCTGGAAACACCATATATTTT.

This clone was found once. The V gene is TRBV18, the J gene TRBJ1-1, with a tentative D call TRBD1 (5 bases). V lost 6 bases and J 5 bases, leaving 10 bases between the germline ends. CDR3 length: 12 residues. Germline values: CDR1 KGHSH, CDR2 LQKENI. CDR3 in DNA: TGTGCCAGCTCCCTCCGACAGACTGAAGCTTTCTTT. Protein sequence: CASSLRQTEAFF.

The chain joins TRBV28 to TRBJ2-7; 8 bases are shared with TRBD1. V gave up 2 bases and J gave up 0 bases; unmatched junction bases: 9. Germline V gene sequence: CDR1 MDHEN, CDR2 SYDVKM. The CDR3 loop spans 17 amino acids. The CDR3 is CASSLTLRDRPSYEQYF. The DNA of the CDR3 is TGTGCCAGCAGTTTAACTTTGAGGGACAGGCCCTCCTACGAGCAGTACTTC.

The rearrangement links TRBV6-2 or TRBV6-3 to TRBJ2-1, with D maybe TRBD1 (5 bases). The germline gives CDR1 MNHEY, CDR2 SVGEGT. The length of the CDR3 is 15 residues. Trimming left V 6 bases short and J 0 bases short, with 12 bases between. CDR3 region: CASSTPQGSYNEQFF. The CDR3 DNA reads as TGTGCCAGCAGCACACCCCAGGGCTCCTACAATGAGCAGTTCTTC.

The count of this clone is one. V is TRBV27 and J is TRBJ2-7; 11 bases fit TRBD1. This CDR3 comprises 13 residues. Trimming cost V 6 bases and J 6 bases; bases outside gene matches: 4. Germline CDR1 MNHEY, CDR2 SMNVEV (reference sequence). The CDR3 nucleotides read TGTGCCAGCAGCCTCGGGACAGGGGGCGAGCAGTACTTC. The encoded protein is CASSLGTGGEQYF.

The chain joins TRBV18 to TRBJ2-7; D might be TRBD1 or TRBD2, each matching 5 bases. Germline values: CDR1 KGHSH, CDR2 LQKENI. This CDR3 is built from 13 residues. The V end lost 6 bases, the J end lost 2 bases, and 11 bases lay between the germline ends. CDR3: CASSPGPAYEQYF. The DNA for the CDR3 is TGTGCCAGCTCCCCGGGACCGGCCTACGAGCAGTACTTC.

The chain links TRBV5-4 to TRBJ2-5; TRBD1 might be the D (6 bases). Germline V gene sequence: CDR1 SGHNT, CDR2 YYREEE (reference sequence). The CDR3 consists of 13 residues. V lost 0 bases, J lost 5 bases, and 8 bases lay in between. The chain's CDR3 is CASSLGGRETQYF. CDR3 DNA: TGTGCCAGCAGCTTGGGGGGGCGGGAGACCCAGTACTTC.

DNA for the CDR3: TGTGCCCCCCGCGCCCGGGGGGGGGCCAACACTGAAGCTTTCTTT. Amino acid sequence: CAPRARGGANTEAFF. The chain employs TRBV9 and TRBJ1-1; D is perhaps TRBD1 (6 bases). The germline gives CDR1 SGDLS, CDR2 YYNGEE. V was pared by 10 bases and J by 2 bases, with 21 bases between. The CDR3 extends over 15 amino acids.

The chain couples TRBV7-3 to TRBJ2-1, with no clear D. The CDR3 loop spans 13 amino acids. The V and J ends lost 2 bases and 4 bases respectively, with 6 bases between them. CDR1 and CDR2 (germline): SGHTA, FQGTGA. Here the CDR3 DNA reads TGTGCCAGCAGCTTACGTGCATACAATGAGCAGTTCTTC. Translated, it gives CASSLRAYNEQFF. Based on the CDR3 plus reference TRBV7-3 and TRBJ2-1, the full variable domain is GAGVSQTPSNKVTEKGKYVELRCDPISGHTALYWYRQSLGQGPEFLIYFQGTGAADDSGLPNDRFFAVRPEGSVSTLKIQRTERGDSAVYLCASSLRAYNEQFFGPGTRLTVL.

This sequence joins TRBV10-3 and TRBJ2-7, with 11 bases identical to TRBD2. The CDR3 totals 14 residues. Trimming at V came to 10 bases and at J to 2 bases, leaving 7 bases not matched to a gene. Germline loops: CDR1 ENHRY, CDR2 SYGVKD. CDR3 region: CATLAGGPTYEQYF. CDR3 bases: TGTGCCACCTTAGCGGGAGGGCCGACCTACGAGCAGTACTTC.

This clone was counted a few times. This CDR3 is CASSPLGRDQPQHF. The CDR3 coding sequence is TGTGCCAGCAGTCCCCTGGGCCGTGATCAGCCCCAGCATTTT. The chain joins TRBV27 to TRBJ1-5; D is unclear. V was pared by 5 bases and J by 5 bases, with 13 bases between. Germline CDR1 is MNHEY and CDR2 is SMNVEV (reference sequence). The CDR3 has 14 residues.

The V and J genes are TRBV24-1 and TRBJ1-2; TRBD1 might be the D (6 bases). The CDR3 consists of 17 residues. CDR1 KGHDR and CDR2 SFDVKD come from the germline V gene. V was pared by 2 bases and J by 4 bases, with 19 bases between. CDR3 sequence: CATSDSNYQQGSYGYTF. CDR3 in DNA: TGTGCCACCAGTGATTCGAATTACCAACAGGGCTCCTATGGCTACACCTTC.

The chain employs TRBV27 and TRBJ2-3; the match to TRBD1 covers 7 bases. Germline CDR1 reads MNHEY; CDR2 reads SMNVEV (reference sequence). The CDR3 extends over 15 amino acids. J was trimmed by 4 bases and V by 4 bases; bases with no gene match: 8. The CDR3 nucleotides read TGTGCCAGCAGTTATAAGGGGGCTGGTGCAGATACGCAGTATTTT. This codes for CASSYKGAGADTQYF.

V usage is TRBV19 and J usage is TRBJ1-2; 8 positions match TRBD1. CDR3 length equals 12 residues. The germline V gene has CDR1 LNHDA and CDR2 SQIVND (reference sequence). Losses at the gene ends were 9 bases for V and 5 bases for J; bases not matched to a gene: 5. The CDR3 spells CASRQGNYGYTF. DNA for the CDR3: TGTGCCAGCCGACAGGGGAATTATGGCTACACCTTC. Full variable domain (remainder filled in from reference TRBV19 and TRBJ1-2): DGGITQSPKYLFRKEGQNVTLSCEQNLNHDAMYWYRQDPGQGLRLIYYSQIVNDFQKGDIAEGYSVSREKKESFPLTVTSAQKNPTAFYLCASRQGNYGYTFGSGTRLTVV.

This chain links TRBV24-1 with TRBJ2-7; 8 bases map to TRBD2. Germline values: CDR1 KGHDR, CDR2 SFDVKD. With V trimmed by 11 bases and J by 0 bases, 5 bases remained unmatched. This CDR3 comprises 13 residues. The CDR3 bases are TGTGCCATCGGAAGCGGGAGCTCCTACGAGCAGTACTTC. It yields the protein CAIGSGSSYEQYF.

This chain joins TRBV9 and TRBJ2-2; 11 bases are a match to TRBD2. Germline V gives CDR1 SGDLS, CDR2 YYNGEE. V shed 0 bases, J shed 8 bases, and the junction held 15 bases outside the gene matches. The CDR3 is 19 amino acids. The CDR3 reads CASSVEGSPGLAARGELFF. The CDR3 DNA is TGTGCCAGCAGCGTAGAGGGGAGTCCGGGACTAGCGGCCCGAGGGGAGCTGTTTTTT.

The rearrangement uses TRBV5-1 and TRBJ2-5; TRBD1 might be the D (6 bases). Germline CDR1 SGHRS, CDR2 YFSETQ. V lost 7 bases and J 5 bases, leaving 15 bases between the germline ends. The CDR3 loop spans 13 amino acids. The CDR3 nucleotides read TGCGCCAGCGCCGATGGCAGGGGTGAGACCCAGTACTTC. Amino acids: CASADGRGETQYF.

The J gene is TRBJ2-3, the V gene TRBV2, with 10 bases aligning to TRBD2. CDR3 length: 17 amino acids. J was trimmed by 1 base and V by 7 bases; bases with no gene match: 11. Germline V lookup: CDR1 SNHLY, CDR2 FYNNEI. In DNA form, the CDR3 reads TGTGCCAGCATCACGAGGGTAGCGGGAGGTCGCACAGATACGCAGTATTTT. It specifies CASITRVAGGRTDTQYF.

V and J are TRBV6-1 and TRBJ1-2; D unresolved. Trimming left V 3 bases short and J 10 bases short, with 15 bases between. CDR3 length: 13 residues. Looked up from germline, CDR1 is MNHNS and CDR2 is SASEGT. CDR3 amino acids: CASSDKGYWIYTF. CDR3 coding DNA: TGTGCCAGCAGTGATAAAGGGTACTGGATCTACACCTTC.

The chain joins TRBV11-3 to TRBJ1-3; 8 bases align to TRBD1. Unmatched junction bases numbered 5, after V lost 6 bases and J lost 4 bases. The CDR3 length is 14 residues. Per germline, CDR1 SGHNT and CDR2 YENEEA. DNA of the CDR3: TGTGCCAGCAGACAGGACAGGGAGGGAAACACCATATATTTT. It translates to CASRQDREGNTIYF.